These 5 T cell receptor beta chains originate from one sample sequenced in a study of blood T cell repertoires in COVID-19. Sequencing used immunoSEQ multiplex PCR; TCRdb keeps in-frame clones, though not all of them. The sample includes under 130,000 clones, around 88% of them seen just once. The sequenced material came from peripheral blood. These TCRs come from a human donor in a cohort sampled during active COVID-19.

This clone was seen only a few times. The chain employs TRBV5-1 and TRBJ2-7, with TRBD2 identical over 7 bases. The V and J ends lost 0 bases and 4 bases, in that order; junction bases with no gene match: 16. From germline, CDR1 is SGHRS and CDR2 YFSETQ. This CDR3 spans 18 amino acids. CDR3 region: CASSLGGSGSSTLYEQYF. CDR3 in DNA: TGCGCCAGCAGCTTGGGCGGTAGCGGGTCTTCCACATTATACGAGCAGTACTTC.

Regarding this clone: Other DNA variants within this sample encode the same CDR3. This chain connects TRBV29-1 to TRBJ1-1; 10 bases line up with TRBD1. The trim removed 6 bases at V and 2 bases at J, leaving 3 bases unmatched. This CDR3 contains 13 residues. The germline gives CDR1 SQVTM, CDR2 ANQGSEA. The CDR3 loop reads CSVRTGGNTEAFF. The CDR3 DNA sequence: TGCAGCGTCAGGACAGGGGGAAACACTGAAGCTTTCTTT.

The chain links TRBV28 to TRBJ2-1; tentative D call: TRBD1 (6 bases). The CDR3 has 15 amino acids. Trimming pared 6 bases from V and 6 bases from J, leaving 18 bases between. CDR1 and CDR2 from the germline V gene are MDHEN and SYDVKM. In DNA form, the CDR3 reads TGTGCCAGCAGGCAGACAGGCCCCCGGTTCAATGAGCAGTTCTTC. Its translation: CASRQTGPRFNEQFF. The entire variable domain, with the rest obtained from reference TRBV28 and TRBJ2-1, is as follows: DVKVTQSSRYLVKRTGEKVFLECVQDMDHENMFWYRQDPGLGLRLIYFSYDVKMKEKGDIPEGYSVSREKKERFSLILESASTNQTSMYLCASRQTGPRFNEQFFGPGTRLTVL.

The CDR3 loop reads CASSYVSGRADEQFF. For the CDR3, the DNA is TGTGCCAGCAGTTACGTTAGCGGGAGGGCTGATGAGCAGTTCTTC. The chain couples TRBV6-5 to TRBJ2-1; TRBD2 matches 11 bases. The CDR3 covers 15 residues. Germline assignment: CDR1 MNHEY and CDR2 SVGAGI. Trimming cost V 2 bases and J 8 bases; bases outside gene matches: 5.

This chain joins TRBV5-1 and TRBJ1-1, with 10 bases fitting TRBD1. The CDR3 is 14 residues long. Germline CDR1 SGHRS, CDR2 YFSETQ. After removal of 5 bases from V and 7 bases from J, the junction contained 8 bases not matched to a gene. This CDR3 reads CASRAGTGAREAFF. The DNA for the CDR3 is TGCGCCAGCAGAGCCGGGACAGGGGCACGTGAAGCTTTCTTT.